This T cell receptor (beta chain) is from a study of T cell responses to AZD1222 COVID-19 vaccine. In the case of this clone: Its target is unknown.

Regarding the study as a whole: Females made up more of the donors, who were largely white British, and clonal diversity may have come out too low. Baseline seropositivity occurred in only a handful of AZD1222 recipients. Increased Spike-specific TCR breadth and depth were observed after two AZD1222 doses.

Germline assignment: CDR1 SEHNR and CDR2 FQNEAQ (reference sequence). V was pared by 4 bases and J by 6 bases, with 12 bases of the junction left unmatched. The CDR3 is 17 residues long. The data were produced by immunoSEQ multiplex PCR, yet TCRdb's version contains in-frame clones alone and is incomplete. The sample contains some 140,000 clones, 90% to 95% of which appear only once. Pooling covered second doses at about 4 or about 12 weeks. The chain has TRBV7-9 and TRBJ2-2; 9 bases fit TRBD2. The source of this sequence is an adult who received the AZD1222 COVID-19 vaccine. The sample was peripheral blood, taken 28 days after the second AZD1222 dose. The CDR3 is CASSSTRGGASSGELFF. The CDR3 region has the DNA TGTGCCAGCAGCTCGACTCGCGGGGGGGCGTCATCCGGGGAGCTGTTTTTT.